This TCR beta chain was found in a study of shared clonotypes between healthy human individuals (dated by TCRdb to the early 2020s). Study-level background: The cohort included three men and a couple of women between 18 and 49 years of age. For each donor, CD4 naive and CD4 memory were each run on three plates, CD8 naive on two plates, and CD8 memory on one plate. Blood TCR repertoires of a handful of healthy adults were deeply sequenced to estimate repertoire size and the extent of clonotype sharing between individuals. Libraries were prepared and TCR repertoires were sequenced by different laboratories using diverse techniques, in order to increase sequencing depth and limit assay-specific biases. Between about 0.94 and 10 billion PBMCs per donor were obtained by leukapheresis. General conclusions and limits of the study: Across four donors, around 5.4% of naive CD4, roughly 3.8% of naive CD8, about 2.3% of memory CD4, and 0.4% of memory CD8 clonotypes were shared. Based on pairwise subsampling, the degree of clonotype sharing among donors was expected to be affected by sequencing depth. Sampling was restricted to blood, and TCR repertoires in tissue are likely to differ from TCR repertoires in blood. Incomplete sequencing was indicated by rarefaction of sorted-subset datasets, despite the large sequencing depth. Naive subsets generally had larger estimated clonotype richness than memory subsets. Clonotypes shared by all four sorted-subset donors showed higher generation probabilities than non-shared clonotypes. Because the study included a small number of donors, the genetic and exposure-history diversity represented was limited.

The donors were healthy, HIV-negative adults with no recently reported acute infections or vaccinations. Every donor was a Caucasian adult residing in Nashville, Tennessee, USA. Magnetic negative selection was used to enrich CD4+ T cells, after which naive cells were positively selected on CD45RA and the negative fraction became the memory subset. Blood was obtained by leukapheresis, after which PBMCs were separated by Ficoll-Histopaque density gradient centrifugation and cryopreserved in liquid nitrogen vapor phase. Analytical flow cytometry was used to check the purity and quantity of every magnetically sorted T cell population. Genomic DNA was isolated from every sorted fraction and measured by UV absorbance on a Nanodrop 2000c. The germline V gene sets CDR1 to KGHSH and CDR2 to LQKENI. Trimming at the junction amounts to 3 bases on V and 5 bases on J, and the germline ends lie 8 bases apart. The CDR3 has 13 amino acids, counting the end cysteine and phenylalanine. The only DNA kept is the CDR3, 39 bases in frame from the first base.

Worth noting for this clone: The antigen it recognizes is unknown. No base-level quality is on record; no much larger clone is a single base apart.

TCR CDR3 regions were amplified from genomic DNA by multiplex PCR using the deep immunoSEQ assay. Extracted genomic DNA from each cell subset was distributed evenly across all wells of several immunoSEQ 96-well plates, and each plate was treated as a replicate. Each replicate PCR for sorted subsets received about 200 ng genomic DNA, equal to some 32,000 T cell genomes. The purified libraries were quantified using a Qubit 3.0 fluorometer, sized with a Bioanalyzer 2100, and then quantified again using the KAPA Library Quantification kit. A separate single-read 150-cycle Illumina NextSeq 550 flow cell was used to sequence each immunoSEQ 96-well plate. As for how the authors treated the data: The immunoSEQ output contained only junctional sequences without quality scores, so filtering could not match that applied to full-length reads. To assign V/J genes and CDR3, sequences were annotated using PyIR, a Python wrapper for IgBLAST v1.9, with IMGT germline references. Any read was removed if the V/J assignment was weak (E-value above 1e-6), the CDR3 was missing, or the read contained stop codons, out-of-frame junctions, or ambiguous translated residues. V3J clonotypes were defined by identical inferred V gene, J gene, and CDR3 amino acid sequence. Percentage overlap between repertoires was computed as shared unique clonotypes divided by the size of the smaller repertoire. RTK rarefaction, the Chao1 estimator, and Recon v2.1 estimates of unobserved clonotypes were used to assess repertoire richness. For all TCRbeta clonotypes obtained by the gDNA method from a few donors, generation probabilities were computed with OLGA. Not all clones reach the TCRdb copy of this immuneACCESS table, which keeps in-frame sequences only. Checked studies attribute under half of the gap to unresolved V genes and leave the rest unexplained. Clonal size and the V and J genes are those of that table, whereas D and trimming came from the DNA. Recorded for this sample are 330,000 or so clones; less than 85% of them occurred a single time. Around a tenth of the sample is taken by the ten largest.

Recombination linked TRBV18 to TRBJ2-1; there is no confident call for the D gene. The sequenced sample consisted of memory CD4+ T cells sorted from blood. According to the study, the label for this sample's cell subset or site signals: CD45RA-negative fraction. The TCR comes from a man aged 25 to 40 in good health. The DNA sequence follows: TGTGCCAGCTCACCGATCGCCGACAATGAGCAGTTCTTC. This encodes CASSPIADNEQFF. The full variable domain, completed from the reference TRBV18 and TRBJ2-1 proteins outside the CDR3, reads NAGVMQNPRHLVRRRGQEARLRCSPMKGHSHVYWYRQLPEEGLKFMVYLQKENIIDESGMPKERFSAEFPKEGPSILRIQQVVRGDSAAYFCASSPIADNEQFFGPGTRLTVL.